A single sample is the source of the 32 T cell receptor beta chains below, sequenced in a study of cytomegalovirus exposure and HLA in healthy donors. The PCR ran on 60 Vbeta and 13 Jbeta primers. Repertoires were generated with immunoSEQ multiplex PCR, while TCRdb's copy carries only in-frame clones and drops some. The sample has tens of thousands of clones, and its top ten clones hold 3.5% to 4%. The source material was PBMCs. These receptors were collected from a man aged 18 to 35 in good health and CMV-seropositive.

This chain uses TRBV6-1 with TRBJ2-7; TRBD2 agrees at 9 bases. Germline values: CDR1 MNHNS, CDR2 SASEGT. The CDR3 totals 13 residues. The V gene end was trimmed by 6 bases and the J gene end by 2 bases; junction bases not matched to a gene: 2. This CDR3 reads CASRTSGPYEQYF. The CDR3 DNA reads TGTGCCAGCAGGACTAGCGGCCCCTACGAGCAGTACTTC.

The chain uses TRBV11-2 and TRBJ1-6, with no clear D. V was clipped by 5 bases and J by 9 bases, with 17 bases between them. The CDR3 sequence is 15 residues long. Germline values: CDR1 SGHAT, CDR2 FQNNGV. The CDR3 protein is CASSPPRGMGSPLHF. The CDR3 DNA sequence: TGTGCCAGCAGCCCCCCGCGGGGTATGGGTTCACCCCTCCACTTT.

This chain links TRBV2 with TRBJ1-6, with no clear D. The CDR3 is 16 residues long. Germline CDR1 and CDR2: SNHLY and FYNNEI. The V end lost 6 bases, the J end lost 0 bases, and 12 bases lay between the germline ends. The CDR3 region is CASSQEGSSYNSPLHF. In nucleotides, the CDR3 is TGTGCCAGCAGCCAAGAAGGGAGCTCCTATAATTCACCCCTCCACTTT.

The rearrangement uses TRBV30 and TRBJ2-2, with 8 bases identical to TRBD2. The CDR3 is made up of 16 amino acids. Germline CDR1 GTSNPN, CDR2 SVGIG (reference sequence). As DNA, the CDR3 is TGTGCTGTCCCCCCTGAAGCGGGGGCGAACACCGGGGAGCTGTTTTTT. Residues: CAVPPEAGANTGELFF. Together with reference TRBV30 and TRBJ2-2, the CDR3 gives the full variable domain: SQTIHQWPATLVQPVGSPLSLECTVEGTSNPNLYWYRQAAGRGLQLLFYSVGIGQISSEVPQNLSASRPQDRQFILSSKKLLLSDSGFYLCAVPPEAGANTGELFFGEGSRLTVL.

V is TRBV19 and J is TRBJ2-7; 8 nucleotides match TRBD2. Trimming at V came to 3 bases and at J to 3 bases, leaving 4 bases not matched to a gene. There are 14 residues in the CDR3. Germline V lookup: CDR1 LNHDA, CDR2 SQIVND (reference sequence). The chain's CDR3 is CASSMVAGHYEQYF. CDR3 nucleotides: TGTGCCAGTAGTATGGTAGCGGGGCACTACGAGCAGTACTTC. The variable domain in full, completed from reference TRBV19 and TRBJ2-7, reads DGGITQSPKYLFRKEGQNVTLSCEQNLNHDAMYWYRQDPGQGLRLIYYSQIVNDFQKGDIAEGYSVSREKKESFPLTVTSAQKNPTAFYLCASSMVAGHYEQYFGPGTRLTVT.

V usage is TRBV19 and J usage is TRBJ2-5; the D is unclear. The last part of the DNA fits TRBJ2-7 better; the J call may be wrong. The CDR3 runs 14 residues. Germline V CDR1 and CDR2: LNHDA, SQIVND (reference sequence). As DNA, the CDR3 is TGTGCCAGTAGTATTTCCCCAGGCTCCTACGAGCAGTACTTC. Protein product: CASSISPGSYEQYF.

The chain is built from TRBV6-5 and TRBJ1-1, with a possible D match to TRBD1 (5 bases). The CDR3 covers 14 residues. The V and J ends lost 2 bases and 3 bases respectively, with 10 bases between them. The germline CDR1 and CDR2 sequences are MNHEY and SVGAGI. CDR3 sequence reads: CASSYGGGYTEAFF. CDR3 DNA sequence: TGTGCCAGCAGTTACGGTGGGGGGTACACTGAAGCTTTCTTT.

The V gene is TRBV27, the J gene TRBJ1-1; D is ambiguous. From germline, CDR1 is MNHEY and CDR2 SMNVEV (reference sequence). The CDR3 consists of 13 residues. V lost 3 bases to trimming and J lost 0 bases, with 5 bases between them. CDR3 nucleotide sequence: TGTGCCAGCAGTTTTGAGGTGAACACTGAAGCTTTCTTT. Translation: CASSFEVNTEAFF.

The chain joins TRBV5-6 to TRBJ2-7, with 9 positions matching TRBD2. V shed 4 bases and J 3 bases; nucleotides not matched to a gene: 8. In germline, CDR1 is SGHDT, CDR2 YYEEEE. The CDR3 runs 15 residues. CDR3 bases: TGTGCCAGCAGCAGCCGTCTAGCGGGAATCTACGAGCAGTACTTC. This translates into CASSSRLAGIYEQYF.

Turning to this clone: An end of the junction does not agree with germline; a read error may underlie this. This CDR3 is also generated by other DNA sequences in the sample. The chain employs TRBV14 and TRBJ2-5; no definite D call. This CDR3 is built from 14 residues. Germline values: CDR1 SGHDN, CDR2 FVKESK. This chain's CDR3 is CASSQFESGETQYF. CDR3 nucleotides: TGTGCCAGCAGCCAATTTGAATCCGGAGAGACCCAATACTTC.

V and J are TRBV5-1 and TRBJ2-3, with D perhaps matching TRBD1 (5 bases). CDR3 length equals 16 residues. The germline gives CDR1 SGHRS, CDR2 YFSETQ. Between the trimmed V and J ends, which lost 0 bases and 4 bases, there was a span of 15 bases. In DNA, the CDR3 is TGCGCCAGCAGCTTGGCCTTCGACAGCCTCGCAGATACGCAGTATTTT. This translates into CASSLAFDSLADTQYF.

V and J are TRBV5-1 and TRBJ2-1, with a possible D match to TRBD2 (6 bases). CDR1 SGHRS and CDR2 YFSETQ come from the germline V gene. Trimming pared 0 bases from V and 3 bases from J, leaving 19 bases between. This CDR3 has 18 residues. The chain's CDR3 is CASSLELGWGGGYNEQFF. Here the CDR3 DNA reads TGCGCCAGCAGCTTGGAATTGGGGTGGGGAGGCGGCTACAATGAGCAGTTCTTC.

The chain has TRBV2 and TRBJ1-4; D perhaps matches TRBD1 (6 bases). Per germline, CDR1 SNHLY and CDR2 FYNNEI. There are 14 residues in the CDR3. V was trimmed by 3 bases and J by 8 bases, leaving 13 bases between them. The CDR3 coding sequence is TGTGCCAGCAGTGAGAACAGGGACGACGAAAAACTGTTTTTT. Translation: CASSENRDDEKLFF.

The chain recombines TRBV5-1 with TRBJ2-3; D is possibly TRBD2 (6 bases). The CDR3 runs 14 residues. V dropped 4 bases and J dropped 1 base, with 10 bases sitting between them. Germline V lookup: CDR1 SGHRS, CDR2 YFSETQ. The DNA for the CDR3 is TGCGCCAGCAGCGAACAGCGGGGCACAGATACGCAGTATTTT. Translating it yields CASSEQRGTDTQYF.

V usage is TRBV5-6 and J usage is TRBJ1-5; TRBD1 matches at 9 bases. CDR1 and CDR2 from the germline V gene are SGHDT and YYEEEE. V was pared by 4 bases and J by 0 bases, with 14 bases of the junction left unmatched. The CDR3 consists of 19 residues. CDR3 DNA: TGTGCCAGCAGCGAAGGGGGGACAGGGATACCTTATAGCAATCAGCCCCAGCATTTT. Its translation: CASSEGGTGIPYSNQPQHF.

V usage is TRBV19 and J usage is TRBJ2-7, with D perhaps matching TRBD1 (6 bases). CDR1 is LNHDA and CDR2 is SQIVND in the germline V gene (reference sequence). This CDR3 has 14 residues. Trimming took 4 bases from V and 2 from J, leaving 12 bases between them. CDR3 protein: CASSNAGATYEQYF. CDR3 nucleotide sequence: TGTGCCAGTAGTAACGCAGGGGCAACCTACGAGCAGTACTTC.

The chain has TRBV11-2 and TRBJ2-7, with no clear D. The CDR3 has 11 amino acids. Germline values: CDR1 SGHAT, CDR2 FQNNGV. V lost 5 bases to trimming and J lost 3 bases, with 5 bases between them. CDR3 loop: CASSISYEQYF. In DNA form, the CDR3 reads TGTGCCAGCAGCATCAGCTACGAGCAGTACTTC.

The genes are TRBV7-2 and TRBJ2-6, with 10 nucleotides matching TRBD1. The CDR3 totals 16 residues. CDR1 is SGHTA, CDR2 FQGNSA, per germline. The ends lost 5 bases at V and 3 bases at J; junction bases unmatched: 4. The CDR3 DNA is TGTGCCAGCAGCCAGACAGGGGGCGTTGGGGCCAACGTCCTGACTTTC. Its protein is CASSQTGGVGANVLTF.

V is TRBV7-3 and J is TRBJ2-4; 7 nucleotides line up with TRBD1. Unmatched junction bases numbered 7, after V lost 5 bases and J lost 6 bases. Germline V gene sequence: CDR1 SGHTA, CDR2 FQGTGA. This CDR3 is 14 amino acids long. The DNA for the CDR3 is TGTGCCAGCAGCATAGGGGGCAATGGAAACATTCAGTACTTC. It encodes CASSIGGNGNIQYF.

The chain joins TRBV11-2 to TRBJ1-4, with 7 bases matching TRBD1. The germline V gene encodes CDR1 SGHAT and CDR2 FQNNGV. The CDR3 is 15 residues long. The trim removed 3 bases at V and 3 bases at J, leaving 4 bases unmatched. CDR3 sequence (DNA): TGTGCCAGCAGCTTGAGGGGGCAACCTAATGAAAAACTGTTTTTT. Its protein is CASSLRGQPNEKLFF.

The chain joins TRBV6-4 to TRBJ2-7, with TRBD2 matching over 12 bases. V shed 6 bases and J 1 base; nucleotides not matched to a gene: 4. The CDR3 is 15 residues long. Germline V lookup: CDR1 MRHNA, CDR2 SNTAGT. The CDR3 is CASSPGTSGSYEQYF. DNA of the CDR3: TGTGCCAGCAGCCCCGGGACTAGCGGGTCCTACGAGCAGTACTTC.

The CDR3 here is CASSRLAGSNEQFF. The CDR3 region has the DNA TGTGCCAGCAGTCGACTAGCGGGAAGCAATGAGCAGTTCTTC. J is TRBJ2-1 and V is TRBV27; TRBD2 aligns across 11 bases. The CDR3 runs to 14 residues. Germline values: CDR1 MNHEY, CDR2 SMNVEV (reference sequence). Unmatched junction bases numbered 3, after V lost 5 bases and J lost 6 bases.

J is TRBJ1-1 and V is TRBV18; 11 bases map to TRBD1. This CDR3 spans 16 amino acids. The germline V gene has CDR1 KGHSH and CDR2 LQKENI. V shed 1 base, J shed 4 bases, and the junction held 5 bases outside the gene matches. The DNA for the CDR3 is TGTGCCAGCTCACCACGAAAGGGGACAGGGGGCACTGAAGCTTTCTTT. Translating gives CASSPRKGTGGTEAFF.

The gene calls are TRBV2 and TRBJ1-1; perhaps TRBD1 as D (6 bases). Trimming stripped 9 bases from V and 1 base from J, with 12 bases between. Germline V CDR1 and CDR2: SNHLY, FYNNEI. This CDR3 is 13 amino acids long. CDR3: CAREKTGNTEAFF. Written as DNA, the CDR3 is TGTGCCAGAGAAAAGACAGGGAACACTGAAGCTTTCTTT.

The chain links TRBV30 to TRBJ1-5, with TRBD1 matching 9 bases. CDR1 is GTSNPN and CDR2 is SVGIG in the germline V gene (reference sequence). V gave up 5 bases and J gave up 4 bases; unmatched junction bases: 3. The CDR3 covers 13 residues. This CDR3 is CAWGTGSNQPQHF. The DNA for the CDR3 is TGTGCCTGGGGGACAGGGTCGAATCAGCCCCAGCATTTT.

V and J are TRBV7-9 and TRBJ2-5; 11 bases match TRBD1. The DNA end favors TRBJ2-7, so the J call may be wrong. The germline gives CDR1 SEHNR, CDR2 FQNEAQ (reference sequence). CDR3 length: 15 amino acids. CDR3 region: CASTLGRDRGNEQYF. The CDR3 DNA reads TGTGCCAGCACCCTGGGCCGGGACAGGGGGAACGAGCAGTACTTC.

This sequence joins TRBV6-5 and TRBJ1-4; maybe TRBD1 (5 bases). The CDR3 consists of 14 residues. The V gene's germline CDR1 is MNHEY and CDR2 SVGAGI. V dropped 4 bases and J dropped 1 base, with 7 bases sitting between them. The DNA for the CDR3 is TGTGCCAGCAGTTTCGACAGAACTAATGAAAAACTGTTTTTT. As protein: CASSFDRTNEKLFF.

The V call is TRBV28, the J call TRBJ1-2, with D possibly being TRBD1 (5 bases). This CDR3 region has 12 residues. V was clipped by 6 bases and J by 3 bases, with 8 bases between them. CDR1 and CDR2 from the germline V gene are MDHEN and SYDVKM. The CDR3 coding sequence is TGTGCCAGCAGGTGGGGGGACTATGGCTACACCTTC. It is translated as CASRWGDYGYTF.

This chain joins TRBV28 and TRBJ1-5, with 7 positions matching TRBD1. The ends lost 6 bases at V and 7 bases at J; junction bases unmatched: 9. Germline lookup yields CDR1 MDHEN and CDR2 SYDVKM. This CDR3 comprises 14 residues. The CDR3 is CASSPPGTVQPQHF. CDR3 nucleotides: TGTGCCAGCAGCCCTCCCGGGACAGTACAGCCCCAGCATTTT. Using reference TRBV28 and TRBJ1-5 for the parts outside the CDR3, the full variable domain is DVKVTQSSRYLVKRTGEKVFLECVQDMDHENMFWYRQDPGLGLRLIYFSYDVKMKEKGDIPEGYSVSREKKERFSLILESASTNQTSMYLCASSPPGTVQPQHFGDGTRLSIL.

The rearrangement links TRBV5-6 to TRBJ2-2; D is possibly TRBD1 (6 bases). V lost 1 base, J lost 5 bases, and 18 bases lay in between. CDR3 size: 17 residues. Germline assignment: CDR1 SGHDT and CDR2 YYEEEE. The CDR3, as DNA: TGTGCCAGCAGCTTGATAGGTTGGGGGCCTAGTACCGGGGAGCTGTTTTTT. Translated: CASSLIGWGPSTGELFF.

This chain's CDR3 is CASSIRYEQYF. The CDR3, as DNA: TGTGCCAGCAGCATCAGGTACGAGCAGTACTTC. The chain combines TRBV6-1 with TRBJ2-7; D gene uncertain. The germline V gene has CDR1 MNHNS and CDR2 SASEGT. The CDR3 has 11 residues. The V end lost 6 bases, the J end lost 4 bases, and 7 bases lay between the germline ends.

The gene calls are TRBV18 and TRBJ2-7; the D gene is possibly TRBD2 (5 bases). The CDR3 covers 15 residues. Trimming took off 3 bases at V and 3 bases at J, with 15 bases between the two ends. The germline gives CDR1 KGHSH, CDR2 LQKENI. CDR3 nucleotide sequence: TGTGCCAGCTCACCTGAGGGTCCAAGCAGCTACGAGCAGTACTTC. Translated: CASSPEGPSSYEQYF. Full variable domain (remainder filled in from reference TRBV18 and TRBJ2-7): NAGVMQNPRHLVRRRGQEARLRCSPMKGHSHVYWYRQLPEEGLKFMVYLQKENIIDESGMPKERFSAEFPKEGPSILRIQQVVRGDSAAYFCASSPEGPSSYEQYFGPGTRLTVT.